The next 21 T cell receptor beta chains were all read from a single sample in a study of cytomegalovirus exposure and HLA in healthy donors. Primers: 60 Vbeta forward and 13 Jbeta reverse. Measured with immunoSEQ multiplex PCR; TCRdb has only the in-frame clones, and not every one. This sample carries roughly 150,000 clones, approximately 80% of them seen once, and the ten largest clones take under 1.5%. Source material: PBMCs. Receptors were obtained from a male donor in good health and CMV-seronegative.

The J gene is TRBJ2-1, the V gene TRBV29-1; maybe TRBD2 (5 bases). Per the germline V gene, CDR1 is SQVTM and CDR2 is ANQGSEA. There are 13 residues in the CDR3. With 7 bases removed from V and 8 bases from J, the gap between germline ends came to 18 bases. The CDR3 DNA is TGCAGCGCCCGGGAACCCCCTTCCGATGAGCAGTTCTTC. As protein: CSAREPPSDEQFF.

The chain couples TRBV6-5 to TRBJ1-2; 8 bases are a match to TRBD1. CDR1 and CDR2 from the germline V gene are MNHEY and SVGAGI. V was pared by 2 bases and J by 6 bases, with 5 bases of the junction left unmatched. The CDR3 covers 14 residues. In DNA form, the CDR3 reads TGTGCCAGCAGTTACCCGGACAGGGAAGATGGCTACACCTTC. It is translated as CASSYPDREDGYTF.

The chain employs TRBV2 and TRBJ2-5; D uncertain. CDR1 is SNHLY and CDR2 is FYNNEI in the germline V gene. The V and J ends lost 4 bases and 1 base respectively, with 4 bases between them. The CDR3 runs to 12 residues. This CDR3 reads CASSVVQETQYF. In nucleotides, the CDR3 is TGTGCCAGCAGTGTCGTCCAAGAGACCCAGTACTTC.

Concerning this clone itself: At one end, the junction sequence differs from germline, possibly due to a read error. V and J are TRBV6-5 and TRBJ1-2; a possible D gene is TRBD1 (5 bases). CDR1 MNHEY and CDR2 SVGAGI come from the germline V gene. The CDR3 spans 14 residues. CDR3 bases: TGTGCCAGCAAGCGGGGGACCGCTAATTATGGCTACACCTTC. Translating it yields CASKRGTANYGYTF.

This clone was counted only a few times. The chain joins TRBV6-1 to TRBJ2-1, with 8 bases aligning to TRBD2. This CDR3 is 16 amino acids long. Looked up from germline, CDR1 is MNHNS and CDR2 is SASEGT. J lost 9 bases, V lost 0 bases, and 10 bases had no gene match. CDR3 bases: TGTGCCAGCAGTGAAGCTAGGAGACTAGCGAGGGGTGAGCAGTTCTTC. Amino acids: CASSEARRLARGEQFF.

The V call is TRBV7-9, the J call TRBJ2-5; TRBD1 agrees at 9 bases. The CDR3 runs 15 residues. After removal of 4 bases from V and 4 bases from J, the junction contained 7 bases not matched to a gene. CDR1 and CDR2 from the germline V gene are SEHNR and FQNEAQ (reference sequence). The CDR3, as DNA: TGTGCCAGCAGCTACGGGACAGGGCGACGAGAGACCCAGTACTTC. Amino acids: CASSYGTGRRETQYF.

The chain couples TRBV6-1 to TRBJ2-2; weak D call: TRBD2 (6 bases). Germline V lookup: CDR1 MNHNS, CDR2 SASEGT. V gave up 10 bases and J gave up 7 bases, with 19 bases separating them. The CDR3 runs to 14 residues. CDR3 coding DNA: TGTGCCACCCAAGTGGACCCGGGGGTCGGGGAGCTGTTTTTT. Translating gives CATQVDPGVGELFF.

In regard to this clone: In the same sample, other DNA sequences code for this CDR3. In DNA, the CDR3 is TGTGCCACCAGCACGGGAGATAACTATGGCTACACCTTC. Protein sequence: CATSTGDNYGYTF. The J gene is TRBJ1-2, the V gene TRBV15; D remains unclear. This CDR3 spans 13 amino acids. Germline V gene lookup returns CDR1 LNHNV and CDR2 YYDKDF (reference sequence). V lost 4 bases and J lost 1, with 7 bases in between.

Turning to this clone: The junction does not match germline at one end; this may be a read error. This chain connects TRBV4-1 to TRBJ1-1; D may be TRBD1 (5 bases). Per the germline V gene, CDR1 is MGHRA and CDR2 is YSYEKL. There are 14 residues in the CDR3. The CDR3 DNA reads as TGCGCCAACAGCCAACATACAGGGAACACTGAAGCTTTCTTT. This gives the protein CANSQHTGNTEAFF.

The chain couples TRBV14 to TRBJ2-7; no definite D call. Germline-derived CDR1 and CDR2 are SGHDN and FVKESK. V was pared by 4 bases and J by 0 bases, with 10 bases between. There are 14 residues in the CDR3. CDR3 in DNA: TGTGCCAGCAGCCCTAAGCTCGGCTCCTACGAGCAGTACTTC. Its translation is CASSPKLGSYEQYF.

The chain couples TRBV21-1 to TRBJ1-2; the table's D call of TRBD1 was not tested on the DNA. TRBV21-1 is described as a pseudogene. This CDR3 comprises 17 residues. This chain's CDR3 is CASTGVPGQVRSYGYTF. DNA of the CDR3: TGTGCCAGCACGGGGGTCCCGGGACAGGTTCGGAGCTATGGCTACACCTTC.

The chain carries TRBV5-1 and TRBJ2-5; TRBD2 aligns across 8 bases. V was clipped by 3 bases and J by 2 bases; unmatched bases: 9. CDR1 and CDR2 (germline): SGHRS, YFSETQ. This CDR3 spans 16 amino acids. CDR3 nucleotides: TGCGCCAGCAGCTCGGGGGGGGATGTAAAGCAAGAGACCCAGTACTTC. It yields the protein CASSSGGDVKQETQYF.

V usage is TRBV6-5 and J usage is TRBJ1-2; possible D gene TRBD1, 5 bases. Germline V gene data show CDR1 as MNHEY and CDR2 as SVGAGI. The CDR3 length is 14 residues. V dropped 6 bases and J dropped 8 bases, with 19 bases sitting between them. This CDR3 reads CASSQRGAGWGYTF. CDR3 DNA: TGTGCCAGCAGCCAAAGAGGGGCGGGGTGGGGCTACACCTTC.

This chain connects TRBV19 to TRBJ2-5; D might be TRBD2 (6 bases). The CDR3 has 16 amino acids. Germline assignment: CDR1 LNHDA and CDR2 SQIVND (reference sequence). The V end was cut by 5 bases, the J end by 2 bases, with 18 bases between. The CDR3 is CASSPPLEGLQETQYF. DNA of the CDR3: TGTGCCAGTAGTCCCCCCTTGGAGGGATTACAAGAGACCCAGTACTTC.

The rearrangement uses TRBV7-2 and TRBJ2-7, with D uncertain. The CDR3 runs to 12 residues. CDR1 SGHTA and CDR2 FQGNSA come from the germline V gene. The V and J ends lost 5 bases and 2 bases respectively, with 7 bases between them. The CDR3 loop is CASSPQTYEQYF. The CDR3 DNA reads TGTGCCAGCAGCCCGCAGACCTACGAGCAGTACTTC.

This chain links TRBV6-1 with TRBJ2-5; a possible D gene is TRBD2 (5 bases). TRBJ2-7 matches the DNA end more closely, so the J call is doubtful. The CDR3 totals 13 residues. CDR1 is MNHNS and CDR2 is SASEGT in the germline V gene. DNA of the CDR3: TGTGCCAGCACCCTGGGGAGAGAGTACGAGCAGTACTTC. Translated: CASTLGREYEQYF.

V and J are TRBV9 and TRBJ1-1; TRBD1 aligns across 11 bases. J gave up 9 bases and V 1 base, and 2 bases lay outside the gene matches. The CDR3 has 13 residues. The germline V gene has CDR1 SGDLS and CDR2 YYNGEE. The CDR3 DNA reads TGTGCCAGCAGCGTAAAGGACAGGGGGCAAGCTTTCTTT. It codes for CASSVKDRGQAFF.

The rearrangement uses TRBV7-6 and TRBJ2-7, with 8 bases identical to TRBD1. V gave up 7 bases and J gave up 2 bases; unmatched junction bases: 7. The CDR3 has 14 amino acids. The germline V gene has CDR1 SGHVS and CDR2 FNYEAQ. CDR3 sequence (DNA): TGTGCCAGCACCCCAGGGGGCACAACCTACGAGCAGTACTTC. This gives the protein CASTPGGTTYEQYF.

The chain has TRBV4-3 and TRBJ2-6; no firm D call. The V end lost 1 base, the J end lost 0 bases, and 7 bases lay between the germline ends. The germline V gene encodes CDR1 LGHNA and CDR2 YSLEER. CDR3 length: 16 residues. Here the CDR3 DNA reads TGCGCCAGCAGCCAAGTTTCGTCCTCTGGGGCCAACGTCCTGACTTTC. Translation: CASSQVSSSGANVLTF.

This clone has just a few counts. The chain is built from TRBV9 and TRBJ1-2, with TRBD1 matching over 8 bases. With V trimmed by 3 bases and J by 0 bases, 4 bases remained unmatched. The CDR3 totals 15 residues. From germline, CDR1 is SGDLS and CDR2 YYNGEE. The CDR3 loop reads CASSAGGKANYGYTF. CDR3 bases: TGTGCCAGCAGCGCAGGGGGCAAAGCTAACTATGGCTACACCTTC.

The rearrangement links TRBV9 to TRBJ2-7; no definite D call. The V gene lost 0 bases and the J gene lost 2 bases, with 12 bases spanning the gap. Germline V lookup: CDR1 SGDLS, CDR2 YYNGEE. The CDR3 is made up of 15 amino acids. The CDR3 nucleotides read TGTGCCAGCAGCGTAGGAGGCGTTTCGGCCTACGAGCAGTACTTC. Its protein is CASSVGGVSAYEQYF.